Shown below are 26 T cell receptor beta chains from a single sample sequenced in a study of cytomegalovirus exposure and HLA in healthy donors. 13 Jbeta primers and 60 Vbeta primers were used for the PCR. The assay was immunoSEQ multiplex PCR, and TCRdb's table has in-frame clones only and misses some. This sample carries around 160,000 clones, about 80% of them seen once, and the ten largest clones take about a tenth. Sequenced sample: PBMCs. All receptors come from a young man in good health and CMV-seropositive.

The sample holds one count of this clone. The chain is built from TRBV4-1 and TRBJ2-2; 7 bases are shared with TRBD1. Germline-derived CDR1 and CDR2 are MGHRA and YSYEKL. This CDR3 spans 18 amino acids. V gave up 0 bases and J gave up 3 bases; unmatched junction bases: 10. CDR3 loop: CASSQDYWGQMHTGELFF. The CDR3 nucleotides are TGCGCCAGCAGCCAAGATTATTGGGGACAGATGCACACCGGGGAGCTGTTTTTT.

The count of this clone is one. The genes are TRBV30 and TRBJ2-1; D not resolved. V was clipped by 3 bases and J by 6 bases, with 3 bases between them. Germline assignment: CDR1 GTSNPN and CDR2 SVGIG (reference sequence). The CDR3 contains 10 residues. The CDR3 DNA reads as TGTGCCTGGAGCGGCAATGAGCAGTTCTTC. This encodes CAWSGNEQFF.

The chain has TRBV6-1 and TRBJ1-4, with TRBD1 matching 7 bases. Germline-derived CDR1 and CDR2 are MNHNS and SASEGT. Trimming cost V 2 bases and J 7 bases; bases outside gene matches: 13. CDR3 length: 17 amino acids. The CDR3 DNA sequence: TGTGCCAGCAGTGAATTACGGGCAGGGGGGTTGGGTGAAAAACTGTTTTTT. Translating gives CASSELRAGGLGEKLFF.

Worth noting for this clone: One junction end disagrees with the germline gene, perhaps due to a read error. Other DNA sequences within the sample encode an identical CDR3. V usage is TRBV7-2 and J usage is TRBJ2-3, with D tentatively TRBD2 (11 bases). Germline CDR1 reads SGHTA; CDR2 reads FQGNSA. The CDR3 sequence is 18 residues long. The CDR3 here is CASSLAGGGQGIPDTQYF. The CDR3 DNA reads TGTGCTAGCAGCTTAGCGGGAGGGGGACAGGGGATCCCAGATACGCAGTATTTT.

The chain links TRBV4-1 to TRBJ2-2; TRBD2 might be the D (6 bases). The germline CDR1 and CDR2 sequences are MGHRA and YSYEKL. CDR3 length equals 16 residues. Trimming cost V 0 bases and J 6 bases, with 14 bases left between them. The CDR3 loop reads CASSQEQWGVPGELFF. DNA of the CDR3: TGCGCCAGCAGCCAAGAGCAGTGGGGGGTTCCCGGGGAGCTGTTTTTT.

As for this clone: The sample carries other DNA sequences with the same CDR3. This chain links TRBV7-2 with TRBJ2-3; D call uncertain. Trimming cost V 1 base and J 4 bases, with 3 bases left between them. Germline CDR1 reads SGHTA; CDR2 reads FQGNSA. This CDR3 comprises 12 residues. This CDR3 is CASSLVSDTQYF. The CDR3 DNA sequence: TGTGCCAGCAGCTTAGTCTCAGATACGCAGTATTTT.

This chain links TRBV5-1 with TRBJ2-1; 15 nucleotides match TRBD2. V shed 0 bases and J 5 bases; nucleotides not matched to a gene: 12. This CDR3 has 20 amino acids. Germline CDR1 and CDR2: SGHRS and YFSETQ. The CDR3 region is CASSLDPGTSGRRVNNEQFF. In DNA, the CDR3 is TGCGCCAGCAGCTTGGATCCGGGGACTAGCGGGAGGCGAGTCAACAATGAGCAGTTCTTC.

V gene TRBV11-3 combines with J gene TRBJ2-7, with D possibly matching TRBD1 (5 bases). In germline, CDR1 is SGHNT, CDR2 YENEEA. This CDR3 has 11 amino acids. Trimming removed 4 bases from V and 5 bases from J, with 6 bases in between. The CDR3 loop reads CASSSDNEQYF. DNA for the CDR3: TGTGCCAGCAGCTCGGACAACGAGCAGTACTTC. The full variable domain, in which reference TRBV11-3 and TRBJ2-7 provide the parts outside the CDR3, is EAGVVQSPRYKIIEKKQPVAFWCNPISGHNTLYWYLQNLGQGPELLIRYENEEAVDDSQLPKDRFSAERLKGVDSTLKIQPAELGDSAVYLCASSSDNEQYFGPGTRLTVT.

V usage is TRBV7-9 and J usage is TRBJ2-1, with TRBD2 matching over 8 bases. Germline CDR1 reads SEHNR; CDR2 reads FQNEAQ (reference sequence). CDR3 length: 16 residues. J was trimmed by 7 bases and V by 0 bases; bases with no gene match: 8. In DNA, the CDR3 is TGTGCCAGCAGCTTAGCGGGACTAGTGGGGGGGAATGAGCAGTTCTTC. It yields the protein CASSLAGLVGGNEQFF.

V usage is TRBV2 and J usage is TRBJ2-3; D gene uncertain. Germline assignment: CDR1 SNHLY and CDR2 FYNNEI. V was clipped by 2 bases and J by 2 bases, with 14 bases between them. CDR3 length equals 16 residues. CDR3 residues: CASSELPGPTTDTQYF. The CDR3 DNA follows: TGTGCCAGCAGTGAACTTCCAGGTCCTACCACAGATACGCAGTATTTT.

The chain recombines TRBV29-1 with TRBJ1-4, with D possibly TRBD1 on 5 matching bases. This CDR3 contains 11 residues. CDR1 is SQVTM, CDR2 ANQGSEA, per germline. V was shortened by 4 bases and J by 10 bases, with 10 bases between the two germline ends. The CDR3 loop reads CSVGVQGKLFF. The CDR3 bases are TGCAGCGTTGGAGTGCAGGGAAAACTGTTTTTT.

The chain couples TRBV28 to TRBJ2-1; perhaps TRBD2 as D (6 bases). This CDR3 is built from 12 residues. V was shortened by 8 bases and J by 3 bases, with 8 bases between the two germline ends. Germline CDR1 reads MDHEN; CDR2 reads SYDVKM. The CDR3 here is CASGRNYNEQFF. The DNA for the CDR3 is TGTGCCAGCGGGAGGAACTACAATGAGCAGTTCTTC.

The V and J genes are TRBV13 and TRBJ2-7, with TRBD2 as a possible D gene (6 bases). This CDR3 has 13 residues. CDR1 and CDR2 from the germline V gene are PRHDT and FYEKMQ (reference sequence). Between the trimmed V and J ends, which lost 5 bases and 5 bases, there was a span of 13 bases. The CDR3 bases are TGTGCCAGCAGCCGGATAACGGGGGACGAGCAGTACTTC. It specifies CASSRITGDEQYF.

J is TRBJ1-5 and V is TRBV6-5; D unresolved. Trimming stripped 8 bases from V and 3 bases from J, with 14 bases between. Germline-derived CDR1 and CDR2 are MNHEY and SVGAGI. The CDR3 covers 14 residues. CDR3 amino acids: CASGTGSINQPQHF. CDR3 coding DNA: TGTGCCAGCGGTACGGGGAGTATCAATCAGCCCCAGCATTTT.

This clone has a handful of counts. The CDR3 loop is CASSSGQGTYGYTF. CDR3 DNA sequence: TGTGCCAGCAGCTCGGGACAGGGTACCTATGGCTACACCTTC. The V call is TRBV7-9, the J call TRBJ1-2; 9 bases fit TRBD1. The J segment lost 4 bases and the V segment lost 4 bases, leaving 4 bases of the junction unmatched. The germline CDR1 and CDR2 sequences are SEHNR and FQNEAQ (reference sequence). CDR3 size: 14 residues.

This sequence joins TRBV4-1 and TRBJ2-2, with D tentatively TRBD2 (6 bases). Germline V gives CDR1 MGHRA, CDR2 YSYEKL. The V gene lost 4 bases and the J gene lost 5 bases, with 17 bases spanning the gap. CDR3 length: 16 residues. CDR3 amino acids: CASSPSDYTTTGELFF. CDR3 bases: TGCGCCAGCAGCCCCTCGGACTATACGACAACCGGGGAGCTGTTTTTT.

The chain carries TRBV6-4 and TRBJ2-6; possibly TRBD1 for D (6 bases). V lost 5 bases to trimming and J lost 7 bases, with 21 bases between them. Germline lookup yields CDR1 MRHNA and CDR2 SNTAGT. The CDR3 loop spans 17 amino acids. Here the CDR3 reads CASSRTGLASGANVLTF. The CDR3 nucleotides are TGTGCCAGCAGTCGAACAGGGTTGGCGTCGGGTGCCAACGTCCTGACTTTC.

The chain carries TRBV5-1 and TRBJ2-3, with 7 positions matching TRBD1. CDR3 length equals 15 residues. The V and J ends lost 4 bases and 1 base, in that order; junction bases with no gene match: 6. CDR1 and CDR2 (germline): SGHRS, YFSETQ. The CDR3 sequence is CASSPRGLGTDTQYF. The CDR3 DNA sequence: TGCGCCAGCAGCCCGAGGGGGCTTGGCACAGATACGCAGTATTTT.

The chain combines TRBV11-2 with TRBJ2-7; 7 positions agree with TRBD1. The germline CDR1 and CDR2 sequences are SGHAT and FQNNGV. The CDR3 has 16 amino acids. The junction had 13 bases not matched to a gene; V was cut back by 5 bases and J by 3 bases. The CDR3 DNA sequence: TGTGCCAGCAGCCGAAGTCGACAGGGCGAGAACTACGAGCAGTACTTC. Its translation is CASSRSRQGENYEQYF.

The chain uses TRBV19 and TRBJ1-1, with D maybe TRBD1 (5 bases). The length of the CDR3 is 13 residues. V lost 5 bases, J lost 1 base, and 8 bases lay in between. Looked up from germline, CDR1 is LNHDA and CDR2 is SQIVND (reference sequence). CDR3: CASSYGGNTEAFF. CDR3 DNA sequence: TGTGCCAGTAGTTACGGGGGGAACACTGAAGCTTTCTTT.

The chain has TRBV19 and TRBJ2-4, with D unclear. The germline gives CDR1 LNHDA, CDR2 SQIVND (reference sequence). Trimming took 6 bases from V and 9 from J, leaving 15 bases between them. The CDR3 length is 13 residues. The CDR3 sequence: CASSDIIGGIQYF. The CDR3 DNA sequence: TGTGCCAGTAGCGATATAATCGGCGGCATTCAGTACTTC.

The V call is TRBV5-4, the J call TRBJ2-5, with D possibly matching TRBD2 (6 bases). V was clipped by 5 bases and J by 2 bases, with 13 bases between them. This CDR3 contains 14 residues. CDR1 is SGHNT and CDR2 is YYREEE in the germline V gene (reference sequence). The CDR3 nucleotides read TGTGCCAGCAGGGGGGGTCCGGCACAAGAGACCCAGTACTTC. Translating gives CASRGGPAQETQYF.

This chain joins TRBV30 and TRBJ1-2; the D gene is possibly TRBD1 (6 bases). Germline V lookup: CDR1 GTSNPN, CDR2 SVGIG (reference sequence). This CDR3 is built from 12 residues. V was pared by 8 bases and J by 6 bases, with 16 bases between. The CDR3 spells CAGNRDMDGYTF. The DNA of the CDR3 is TGTGCCGGCAACCGGGACATGGATGGCTACACCTTC.

The chain couples TRBV5-4 to TRBJ1-1, with 10 bases fitting TRBD1. Germline loops: CDR1 SGHNT, CDR2 YYREEE (reference sequence). The V gene end was trimmed by 2 bases and the J gene end by 5 bases; junction bases not matched to a gene: 6. This CDR3 spans 15 amino acids. Written as DNA, the CDR3 is TGTGCCAGCAGCTTAGGACAGGGGGGGAGTACTGAAGCTTTCTTT. Its protein is CASSLGQGGSTEAFF.

V and J are TRBV7-6 and TRBJ2-1; 9 bases align to TRBD1. Germline trimming cut 3 bases from V and 2 bases from J; bases unmatched to any gene: 8. The CDR3 is 17 residues long. From germline, CDR1 is SGHVS and CDR2 FNYEAQ. The CDR3 coding sequence is TGTGCCAGCAGCTTCAGCGGACAGGGGAGGACCTACAATGAGCAGTTCTTC. It is translated as CASSFSGQGRTYNEQFF.

This clone was observed a single time. The chain employs TRBV7-9 and TRBJ1-1; TRBD1 agrees at 7 bases. CDR1 and CDR2 (germline): SEHNR, FQNEAQ (reference sequence). J lost 2 bases, V lost 3 bases, and 6 bases had no gene match. The CDR3 spans 15 residues. The CDR3 is CASSFWTGPNTEAFF. DNA for the CDR3: TGTGCCAGCAGCTTTTGGACAGGCCCCAACACTGAAGCTTTCTTT.